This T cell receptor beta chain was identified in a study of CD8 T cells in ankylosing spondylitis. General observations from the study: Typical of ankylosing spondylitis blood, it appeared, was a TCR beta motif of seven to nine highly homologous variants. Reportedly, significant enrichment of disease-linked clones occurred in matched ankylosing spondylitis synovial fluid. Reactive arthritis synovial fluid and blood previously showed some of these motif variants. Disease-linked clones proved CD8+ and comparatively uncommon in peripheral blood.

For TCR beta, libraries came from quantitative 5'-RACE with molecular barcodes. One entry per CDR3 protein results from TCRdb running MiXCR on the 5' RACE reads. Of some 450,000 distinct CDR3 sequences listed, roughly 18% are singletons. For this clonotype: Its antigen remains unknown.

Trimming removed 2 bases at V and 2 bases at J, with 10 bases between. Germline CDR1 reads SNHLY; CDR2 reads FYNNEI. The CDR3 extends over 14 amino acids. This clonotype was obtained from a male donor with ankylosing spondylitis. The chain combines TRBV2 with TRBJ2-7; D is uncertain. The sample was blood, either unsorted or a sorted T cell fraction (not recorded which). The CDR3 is CASSESRTTYEQYF. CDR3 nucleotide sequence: TGTGCCAGCAGTGAAAGCCGAACCACCTACGAGCAGTACTTC.